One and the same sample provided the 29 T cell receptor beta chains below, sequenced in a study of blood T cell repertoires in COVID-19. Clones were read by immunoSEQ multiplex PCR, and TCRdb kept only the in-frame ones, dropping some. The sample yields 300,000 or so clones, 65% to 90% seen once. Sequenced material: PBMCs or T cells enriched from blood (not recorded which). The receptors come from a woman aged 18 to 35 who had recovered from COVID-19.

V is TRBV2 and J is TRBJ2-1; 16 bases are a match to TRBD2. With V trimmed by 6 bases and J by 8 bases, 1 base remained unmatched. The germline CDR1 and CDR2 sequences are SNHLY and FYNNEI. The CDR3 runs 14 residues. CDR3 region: CASRGLAGGYEQFF. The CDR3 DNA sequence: TGTGCCAGCAGGGGACTAGCGGGAGGGTATGAGCAGTTCTTC. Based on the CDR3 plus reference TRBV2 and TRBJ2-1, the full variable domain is EPEVTQTPSHQVTQMGQEVILRCVPISNHLYFYWYRQILGQKVEFLVSFYNNEISEKSEIFDDQFSVERPDGSNFTLKIRSTKLEDSAMYFCASRGLAGGYEQFFGPGTRLTVL.

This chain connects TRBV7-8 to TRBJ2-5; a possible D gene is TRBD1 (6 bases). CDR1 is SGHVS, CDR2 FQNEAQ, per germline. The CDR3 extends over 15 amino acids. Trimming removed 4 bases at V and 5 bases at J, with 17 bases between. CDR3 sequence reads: CASSSHRQRGETQYF. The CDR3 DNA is TGTGCCAGCAGCTCCCACCGACAAAGGGGGGAGACCCAGTACTTC. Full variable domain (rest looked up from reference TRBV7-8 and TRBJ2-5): GAGVSQSPRYKVAKRGQDVALRCDPISGHVSLFWYQQALGQGPEFLTYFQNEAQLDKSGLPSDRFFAERPEGSVSTLKIQRTQQEDSAVYLCASSSHRQRGETQYFGPGTRLLVL.

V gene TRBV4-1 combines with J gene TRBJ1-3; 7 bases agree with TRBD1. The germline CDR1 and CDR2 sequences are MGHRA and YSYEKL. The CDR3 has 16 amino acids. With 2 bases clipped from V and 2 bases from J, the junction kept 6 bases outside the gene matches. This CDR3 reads CASSQLTGVAGNTIYF. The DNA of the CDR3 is TGCGCCAGCAGCCAACTTACAGGGGTGGCTGGAAACACCATATATTTT.

This chain's CDR3 is CASGLGTSGRTGEQFF. CDR3 DNA: TGTGCTAGTGGTTTGGGGACTAGCGGGAGGACGGGTGAGCAGTTCTTC. V gene TRBV12-5 combines with J gene TRBJ2-1, with 14 bases fitting TRBD2. The CDR3 is 16 residues long. Germline trimming cut 1 base from V and 9 bases from J; bases unmatched to any gene: 5. Per the germline V gene, CDR1 is LGHNT and CDR2 is FRNRAP.

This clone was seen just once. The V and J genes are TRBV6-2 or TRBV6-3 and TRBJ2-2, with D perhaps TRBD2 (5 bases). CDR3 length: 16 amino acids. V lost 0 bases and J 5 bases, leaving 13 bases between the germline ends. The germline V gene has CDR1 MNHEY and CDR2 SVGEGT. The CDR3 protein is CASSYSLLDQTGELFF. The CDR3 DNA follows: TGTGCCAGCAGTTACTCGTTACTAGATCAGACCGGGGAGCTGTTTTTT.

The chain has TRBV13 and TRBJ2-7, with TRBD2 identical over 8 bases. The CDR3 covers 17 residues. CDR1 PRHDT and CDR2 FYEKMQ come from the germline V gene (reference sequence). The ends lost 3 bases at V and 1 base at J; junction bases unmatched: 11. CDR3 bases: TGTGCCAGCAGCTTTTGGACTAGCCGAACCCTTTCCTACGAGCAGTACTTC. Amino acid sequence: CASSFWTSRTLSYEQYF.

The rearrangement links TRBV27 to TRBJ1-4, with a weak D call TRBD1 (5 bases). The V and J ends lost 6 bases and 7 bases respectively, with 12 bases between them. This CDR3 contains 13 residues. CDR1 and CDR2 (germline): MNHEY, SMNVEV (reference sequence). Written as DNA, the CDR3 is TGTGCCAGCAGCCGGGGGGGAGGTGAAAAACTGTTTTTT. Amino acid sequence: CASSRGGGEKLFF.

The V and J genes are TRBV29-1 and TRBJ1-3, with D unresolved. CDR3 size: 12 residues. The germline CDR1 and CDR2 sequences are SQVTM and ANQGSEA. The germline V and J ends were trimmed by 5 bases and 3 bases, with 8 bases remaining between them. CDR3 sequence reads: CSVLRGGNTIYF. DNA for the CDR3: TGCAGCGTTCTGCGTGGTGGAAACACCATATATTTT.

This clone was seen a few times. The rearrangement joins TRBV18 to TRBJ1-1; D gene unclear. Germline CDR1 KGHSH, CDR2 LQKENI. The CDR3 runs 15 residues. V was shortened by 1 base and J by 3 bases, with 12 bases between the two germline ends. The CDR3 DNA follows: TGTGCCAGCTCACCACTCAAGTCCGGTGACACTGAAGCTTTCTTT. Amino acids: CASSPLKSGDTEAFF.

CDR3 residues: CASSPSRGSDTQYF. CDR3 nucleotides: TGTGCCAGCAGCCCCTCAAGAGGGTCAGATACGCAGTATTTT. The chain links TRBV3-1 (or the pseudogene TRBV3-2) to TRBJ2-3; possibly TRBD2 for D (5 bases). Germline V CDR1 and CDR2: LGHDT, YNNKEL (reference sequence). Trimming shortened V by 4 bases and J by 4 bases, and 12 bases separated the two germline ends. The CDR3 totals 14 residues.

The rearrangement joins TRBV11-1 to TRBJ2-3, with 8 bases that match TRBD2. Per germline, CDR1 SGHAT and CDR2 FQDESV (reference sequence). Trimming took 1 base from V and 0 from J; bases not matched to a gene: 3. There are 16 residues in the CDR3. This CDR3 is CASSLGSGASTDTQYF. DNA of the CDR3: TGTGCCAGCAGCTTAGGTAGCGGGGCGAGCACAGATACGCAGTATTTT. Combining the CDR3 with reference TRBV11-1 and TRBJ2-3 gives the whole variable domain EAEVAQSPRYKITEKSQAVAFWCDPISGHATLYWYRQILGQGPELLVQFQDESVVDDSQLPKDRFSAERLKGVDSTLKIQPAELGDSAMYLCASSLGSGASTDTQYFGPGTRLTVL.

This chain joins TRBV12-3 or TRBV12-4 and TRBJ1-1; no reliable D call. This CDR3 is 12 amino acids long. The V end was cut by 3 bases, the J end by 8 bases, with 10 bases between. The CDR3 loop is CASSFGGAEAFF. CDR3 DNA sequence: TGTGCCAGCAGTTTCGGAGGAGCAGAAGCTTTCTTT.

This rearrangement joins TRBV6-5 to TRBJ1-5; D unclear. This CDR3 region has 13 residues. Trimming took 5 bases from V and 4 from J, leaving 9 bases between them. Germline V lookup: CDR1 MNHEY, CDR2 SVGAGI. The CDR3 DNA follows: TGTGCCAGCAGTCGGACGGGAAATCAGCCCCAGCATTTT. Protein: CASSRTGNQPQHF.

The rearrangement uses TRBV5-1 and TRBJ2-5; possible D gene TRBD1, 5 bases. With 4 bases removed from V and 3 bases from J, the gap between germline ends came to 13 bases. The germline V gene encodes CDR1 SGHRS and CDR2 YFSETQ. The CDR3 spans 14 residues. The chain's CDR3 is CASSGKGIKETQYF. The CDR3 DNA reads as TGCGCCAGCAGCGGGAAGGGGATTAAAGAGACCCAGTACTTC.

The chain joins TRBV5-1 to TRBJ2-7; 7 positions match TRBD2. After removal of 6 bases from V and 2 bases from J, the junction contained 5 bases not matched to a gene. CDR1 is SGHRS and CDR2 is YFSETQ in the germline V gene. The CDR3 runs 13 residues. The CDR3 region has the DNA TGCGCCAGCACCAGTGGGAGGGCCTACGAGCAGTACTTC. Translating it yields CASTSGRAYEQYF. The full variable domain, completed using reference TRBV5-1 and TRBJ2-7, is KAGVTQTPRYLIKTRGQQVTLSCSPISGHRSVSWYQQTPGQGLQFLFEYFSETQRNKGNFPGRFSGRQFSNSRSEMNVSTLELGDSALYLCASTSGRAYEQYFGPGTRLTVT.

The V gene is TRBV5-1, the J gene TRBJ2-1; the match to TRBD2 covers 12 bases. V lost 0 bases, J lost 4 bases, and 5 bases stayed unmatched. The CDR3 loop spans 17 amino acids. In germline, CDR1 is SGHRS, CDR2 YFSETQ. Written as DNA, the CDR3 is TGCGCCAGCAGCTTGGCCTCTAGCGGGGGGGTTTACAATGAGCAGTTCTTC. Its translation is CASSLASSGGVYNEQFF.

This chain's CDR3 is CATSRDLDRGYEQYF. As DNA, the CDR3 is TGTGCCACCAGCAGAGATCTCGACAGGGGCTACGAGCAGTACTTC. V usage is TRBV15 and J usage is TRBJ2-7; 8 bases map to TRBD1. With 0 bases clipped from V and 3 bases from J, the junction kept 4 bases outside the gene matches. Germline CDR1 LNHNV, CDR2 YYDKDF (reference sequence). This CDR3 is 15 amino acids long.

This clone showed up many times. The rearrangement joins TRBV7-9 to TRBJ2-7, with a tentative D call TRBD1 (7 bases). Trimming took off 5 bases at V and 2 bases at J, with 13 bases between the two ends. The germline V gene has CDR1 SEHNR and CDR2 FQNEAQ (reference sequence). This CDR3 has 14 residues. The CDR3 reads CASSPGGLPYEQYF. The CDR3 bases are TGTGCCAGCAGCCCAGGGGGGCTGCCCTACGAGCAGTACTTC.

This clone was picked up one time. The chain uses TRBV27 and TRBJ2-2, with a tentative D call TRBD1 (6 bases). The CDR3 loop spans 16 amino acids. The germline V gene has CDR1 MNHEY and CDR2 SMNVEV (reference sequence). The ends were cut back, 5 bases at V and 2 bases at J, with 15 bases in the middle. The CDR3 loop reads CASSPQTGTNTGELFF. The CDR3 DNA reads TGTGCCAGCAGTCCACAGACAGGAACCAACACCGGGGAGCTGTTTTTT.

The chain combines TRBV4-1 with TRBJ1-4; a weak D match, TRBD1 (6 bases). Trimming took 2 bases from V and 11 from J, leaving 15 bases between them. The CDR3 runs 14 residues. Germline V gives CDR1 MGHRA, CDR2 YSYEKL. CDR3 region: CASSQQDSLGKLFF. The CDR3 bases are TGCGCCAGCAGCCAACAGGACAGCCTGGGGAAACTGTTTTTT.

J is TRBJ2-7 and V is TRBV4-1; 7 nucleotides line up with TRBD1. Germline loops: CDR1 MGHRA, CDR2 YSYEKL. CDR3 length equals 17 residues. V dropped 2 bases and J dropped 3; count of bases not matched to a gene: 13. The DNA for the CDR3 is TGCGCCAGCAGCCAATCAGCGGTTAGGGACAGCCTCTACGAGCAGTACTTC. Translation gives CASSQSAVRDSLYEQYF.

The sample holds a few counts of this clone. CDR3 sequence: CASSLDRGINQPQHF. CDR3 coding DNA: TGTGCCAGCAGCTTGGATAGGGGCATCAATCAGCCCCAGCATTTT. V usage is TRBV7-2 and J usage is TRBJ1-5, with a possible D match to TRBD1 (5 bases). From germline, CDR1 is SGHTA and CDR2 FQGNSA. This CDR3 region has 15 residues. Trimming removed 3 bases at V and 3 bases at J, with 12 bases between. Based on the CDR3 plus reference TRBV7-2 and TRBJ1-5, the full variable domain is GAGVSQSPSNKVTEKGKDVELRCDPISGHTALYWYRQSLGQGLEFLIYFQGNSAPDKSGLPSDRFSAERTGGSVSTLTIQRTQQEDSAVYLCASSLDRGINQPQHFGDGTRLSIL.

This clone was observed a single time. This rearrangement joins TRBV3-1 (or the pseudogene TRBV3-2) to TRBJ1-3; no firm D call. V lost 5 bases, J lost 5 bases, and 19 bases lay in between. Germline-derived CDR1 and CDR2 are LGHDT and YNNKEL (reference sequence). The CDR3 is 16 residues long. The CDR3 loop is CASSELGRTGRNTIYF. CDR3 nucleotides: TGTGCCAGCAGCGAACTCGGACGGACGGGGAGAAACACCATATATTTT.

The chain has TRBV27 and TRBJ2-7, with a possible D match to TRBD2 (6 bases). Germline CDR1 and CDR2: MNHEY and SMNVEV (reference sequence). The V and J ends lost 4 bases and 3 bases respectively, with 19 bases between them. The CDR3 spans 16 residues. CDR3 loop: CASSSGPGATGYEQYF. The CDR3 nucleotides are TGTGCCAGCAGTTCCGGCCCGGGAGCCACGGGCTACGAGCAGTACTTC.

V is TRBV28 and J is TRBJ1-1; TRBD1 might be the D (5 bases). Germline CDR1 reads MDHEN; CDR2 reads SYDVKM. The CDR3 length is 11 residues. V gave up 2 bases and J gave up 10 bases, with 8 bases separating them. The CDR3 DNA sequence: TGTGCCAGCAGTTTACAGGGCGGAGCTTTCTTT. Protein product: CASSLQGGAFF.

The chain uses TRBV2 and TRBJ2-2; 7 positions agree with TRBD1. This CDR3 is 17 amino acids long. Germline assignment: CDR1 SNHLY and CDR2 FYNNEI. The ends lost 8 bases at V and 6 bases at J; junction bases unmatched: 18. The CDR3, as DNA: TGTGCCAGCTCTCGGGACAGCTACCAGATTCGCGCCGGGGAGCTGTTTTTT. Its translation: CASSRDSYQIRAGELFF.

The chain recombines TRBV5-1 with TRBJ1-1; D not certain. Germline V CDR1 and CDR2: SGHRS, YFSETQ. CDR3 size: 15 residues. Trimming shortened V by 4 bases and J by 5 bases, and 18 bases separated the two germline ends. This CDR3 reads CASSRVRVSGTEAFF. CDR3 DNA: TGCGCCAGCAGCCGGGTTCGGGTCTCCGGAACTGAAGCTTTCTTT.

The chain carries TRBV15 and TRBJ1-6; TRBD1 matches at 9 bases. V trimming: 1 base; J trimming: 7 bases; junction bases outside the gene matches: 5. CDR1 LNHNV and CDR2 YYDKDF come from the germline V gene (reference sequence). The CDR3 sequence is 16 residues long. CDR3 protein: CATSRVKGQGNSPLHF. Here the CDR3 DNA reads TGTGCCACCAGCAGAGTTAAGGGACAGGGAAATTCACCCCTCCACTTT.

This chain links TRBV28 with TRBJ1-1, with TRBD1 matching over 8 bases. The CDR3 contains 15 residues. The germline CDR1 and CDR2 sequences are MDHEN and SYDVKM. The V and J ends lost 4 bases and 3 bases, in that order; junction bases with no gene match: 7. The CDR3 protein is CASSSPTGEDTEAFF. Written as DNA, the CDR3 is TGTGCCAGCAGTTCCCCGACAGGGGAGGACACTGAAGCTTTCTTT. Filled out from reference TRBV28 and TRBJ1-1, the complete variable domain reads DVKVTQSSRYLVKRTGEKVFLECVQDMDHENMFWYRQDPGLGLRLIYFSYDVKMKEKGDIPEGYSVSREKKERFSLILESASTNQTSMYLCASSSPTGEDTEAFFGQGTRLTVV.